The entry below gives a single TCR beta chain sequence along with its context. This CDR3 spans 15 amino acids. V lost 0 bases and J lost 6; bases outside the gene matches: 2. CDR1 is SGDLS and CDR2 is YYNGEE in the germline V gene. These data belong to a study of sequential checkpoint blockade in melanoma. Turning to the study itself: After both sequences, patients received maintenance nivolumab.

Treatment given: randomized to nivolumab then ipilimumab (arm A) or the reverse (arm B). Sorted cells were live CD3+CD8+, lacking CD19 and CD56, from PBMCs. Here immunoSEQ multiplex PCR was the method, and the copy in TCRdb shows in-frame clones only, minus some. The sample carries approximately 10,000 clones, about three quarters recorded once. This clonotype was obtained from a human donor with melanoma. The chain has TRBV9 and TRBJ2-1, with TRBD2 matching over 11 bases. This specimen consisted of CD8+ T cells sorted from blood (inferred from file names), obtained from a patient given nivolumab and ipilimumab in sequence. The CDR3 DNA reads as TGTGCCAGCAGCGTAGTTGGACTAGCGGGCAATGAGCAGTTCTTC. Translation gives CASSVVGLAGNEQFF.